These 23 T cell receptor beta chains were all obtained from the same sample, sequenced in a study of neurological immune-mediated disorders. TCRdb independently ran MiXCR on the 5' RACE reads; one entry per CDR3 protein. The table includes roughly 50,000 distinct CDR3 sequences, roughly 26% detected once. The specimen was PBMCs. Receptors originate from a woman in her sixties or seventies in good health.

This clonotype was recorded at least ten times. This sequence joins TRBV20-1 and TRBJ2-5; 14 bases are a match to TRBD2. The junction had 10 bases not matched to a gene; V was cut back by 3 bases and J by 13 bases. The germline CDR1 and CDR2 sequences are DFQATT and SNEGSKA (reference sequence). The CDR3 has 14 residues. CDR3: CSARVGLAGVPPYF. In DNA, the CDR3 is TGCAGTGCTAGGGTGGGACTAGCGGGGGTTCCCCCGTACTTC.

In the case of this clonotype: A read error may be the cause here, since a much bigger clone is one base away. V and J are TRBV4-1 and TRBJ2-1; no clear D gene. The CDR3 has 14 residues. V shed 2 bases and J shed 6 bases, with 11 bases lying between them. In germline, CDR1 is MGHRA, CDR2 YSYEKL. This CDR3 reads CASSQPSTINEQFF. DNA of the CDR3: TGCGCCAGCAGCCAACCTTCCACAATCAATGAGCAGTTCTTC.

In this sample, this clonotype turned up many times. This chain connects TRBV7-9 to TRBJ1-4; D is ambiguous. The CDR3 extends over 14 amino acids. The ends were cut back, 5 bases at V and 0 bases at J, with 7 bases in the middle. Germline CDR1 SEHNR, CDR2 FQNEAQ (reference sequence). DNA for the CDR3: TGTGCCAGCAGCCGTCGTACAACTAATGAAAAACTGTTTTTT. This sequence encodes CASSRRTTNEKLFF.

This clonotype was observed many times. The chain uses TRBV7-8 and TRBJ2-7; D is unresolved. This CDR3 has 14 residues. V was cut by 4 bases and J by 1 base, with 11 bases left in between. The germline CDR1 and CDR2 sequences are SGHVS and FQNEAQ. The CDR3 protein is CASSYDPRSYEQYF. CDR3 sequence (DNA): TGTGCCAGCAGCTACGACCCCAGGTCCTACGAGCAGTACTTC. The full variable domain, with the rest looked up from reference TRBV7-8 and TRBJ2-7, is GAGVSQSPRYKVAKRGQDVALRCDPISGHVSLFWYQQALGQGPEFLTYFQNEAQLDKSGLPSDRFFAERPEGSVSTLKIQRTQQEDSAVYLCASSYDPRSYEQYFGPGTRLTVT.

This clonotype was seen a handful of times. V usage is TRBV5-1 and J usage is TRBJ2-1; D is unresolved. The CDR3 totals 13 residues. In germline, CDR1 is SGHRS, CDR2 YFSETQ. V dropped 3 bases and J dropped 5 bases, with 9 bases sitting between them. CDR3 DNA: TGCGCCAGCAGCTCGAGGACGAACAATGAGCAGTTCTTC. This gives the protein CASSSRTNNEQFF.

The genes are TRBV28 and TRBJ1-4, with a tentative D call TRBD1 (6 bases). The germline CDR1 and CDR2 sequences are MDHEN and SYDVKM. Trimming cost V 5 bases and J 3 bases, with 13 bases left between them. The CDR3 spans 15 residues. The DNA of the CDR3 is TGTGCCAGCAGTCCCTCGGGGGGCCCTAATGAAAAACTGTTTTTT. As protein: CASSPSGGPNEKLFF.

In its sample, this clonotype was seen a few times. The CDR3 is CASRYRSRDTEAFF. The CDR3 DNA sequence: TGTGCCAGCAGGTATAGGTCGAGGGACACTGAAGCTTTCTTT. The J gene is TRBJ1-1, the V gene TRBV3-1; no clear D gene. Germline V lookup: CDR1 LGHDT, CDR2 YNNKEL (reference sequence). The ends were cut back, 6 bases at V and 3 bases at J, with 14 bases in the middle. The CDR3 is made up of 14 amino acids. The full variable domain, its missing parts supplied by reference TRBV3-1 and TRBJ1-1, is DTAVSQTPKYLVTQMGNDKSIKCEQNLGHDTMYWYKQDSKKFLKIMFSYNNKELIINETVPNRFSPKSPDKAHLNLHINSLELGDSAVYFCASRYRSRDTEAFFGQGTRLTVV.

This clonotype has at least ten counts. V and J are TRBV20-1 and TRBJ1-1; 11 positions agree with TRBD1. V lost 6 bases, J lost 3 bases, and 9 bases stayed unmatched. Per the germline V gene, CDR1 is DFQATT and CDR2 is SNEGSKA (reference sequence). The CDR3 sequence is 15 residues long. The CDR3 DNA follows: TGCAGTGCAGTTTCTCCGGGACAGGGGGACACTGAAGCTTTCTTT. This translates into CSAVSPGQGDTEAFF.

This clonotype has a count of ten or more. The V and J genes are TRBV20-1 and TRBJ2-3; D unresolved. V lost 3 bases, J lost 2 bases, and 9 bases lay in between. Germline V gives CDR1 DFQATT, CDR2 SNEGSKA (reference sequence). This CDR3 spans 13 amino acids. CDR3 residues: CSASLVVTDTQYF. CDR3 in DNA: TGCAGTGCTAGTCTGGTAGTCACAGATACGCAGTATTTT.

The V and J genes are TRBV6-6 and TRBJ2-2, with D perhaps matching TRBD2 (5 bases). The V end lost 7 bases, the J end lost 5 bases, and 11 bases lay between the germline ends. Germline CDR1 and CDR2: MNHNY and SVGAGI (reference sequence). This CDR3 region has 13 residues. The CDR3 nucleotides are TGTGCCAGCACGGGGAAGGATACCGGGGAGCTGTTTTTT. Translated: CASTGKDTGELFF.

The genes are TRBV7-8 and TRBJ2-6; 9 bases line up with TRBD2. The CDR3 has 17 amino acids. In germline, CDR1 is SGHVS, CDR2 FQNEAQ. The ends lost 6 bases at V and 0 bases at J; junction bases unmatched: 6. The CDR3 loop reads CASRRSGGISGANVLTF. The DNA for the CDR3 is TGTGCCAGCAGACGAAGCGGGGGGATCTCTGGGGCCAACGTCCTGACTTTC.

Ten or more counts support this clonotype. The rearrangement links TRBV20-1 to TRBJ2-3; no firm D call. The germline CDR1 and CDR2 sequences are DFQATT and SNEGSKA (reference sequence). Trimming stripped 2 bases from V and 3 bases from J, with 24 bases between. CDR3 size: 18 residues. The CDR3 DNA is TGCAGTGCTAGATCCTCTGAGTCCTCCCTAACCTCTACAGATACGCAGTATTTT. Translated, it gives CSARSSESSLTSTDTQYF.

The V and J genes are TRBV14 and TRBJ1-4; D is possibly TRBD1 (5 bases). The CDR3 runs to 14 residues. Trimming removed 4 bases at V and 7 bases at J, with 13 bases between. Germline values: CDR1 SGHDN, CDR2 FVKESK. The CDR3 region is CASSPDWGPEKLFF. The DNA of the CDR3 is TGTGCCAGCAGCCCTGACTGGGGACCTGAAAAACTGTTTTTT.

The table lists this clonotype with many counts. This chain joins TRBV7-2 and TRBJ2-1; no firm D call. CDR3 size: 13 residues. Germline CDR1 reads SGHTA; CDR2 reads FQGNSA. V was cut by 2 bases and J by 2 bases, with 4 bases left in between. In DNA form, the CDR3 reads TGTGCCAGCAGCTTATTTCCCTACAATGAGCAGTTCTTC. Residues: CASSLFPYNEQFF.

V gene TRBV10-3 combines with J gene TRBJ2-3; 8 nucleotides line up with TRBD1. This CDR3 is built from 14 residues. V shed 7 bases and J 3 bases; nucleotides not matched to a gene: 6. CDR1 and CDR2 (germline): ENHRY, SYGVKD. CDR3 residues: CAITGTGVTDTQYF. In DNA form, the CDR3 reads TGTGCCATCACCGGGACAGGAGTTACAGATACGCAGTATTTT.

The sample holds many counts of this clonotype. The chain links TRBV5-1 to TRBJ1-5; possibly TRBD1 for D (6 bases). The CDR3 extends over 15 amino acids. Germline V gene sequence: CDR1 SGHRS, CDR2 YFSETQ. V lost 5 bases and J lost 6, with 18 bases in between. CDR3 DNA sequence: TGCGCCAGCAGTTTCTCCGGGGGGGCTGGTCAGCCCCAGCATTTT. Protein sequence: CASSFSGGAGQPQHF. The full variable domain, rest sourced from reference TRBV5-1 and TRBJ1-5, is KAGVTQTPRYLIKTRGQQVTLSCSPISGHRSVSWYQQTPGQGLQFLFEYFSETQRNKGNFPGRFSGRQFSNSRSEMNVSTLELGDSALYLCASSFSGGAGQPQHFGDGTRLSIL.

This clonotype came up many times. The CDR3 sequence: CASTWDSTDTQYF. CDR3 bases: TGTGCCAGCACCTGGGACAGCACAGATACGCAGTATTTT. This chain joins TRBV5-6 and TRBJ2-3; D could derive from TRBD1 or TRBD2 (5 bases each). Germline CDR1 reads SGHDT; CDR2 reads YYEEEE. V lost 6 bases and J 0 bases, leaving 8 bases between the germline ends. The CDR3 is made up of 13 amino acids. Filled out from reference TRBV5-6 and TRBJ2-3, the complete variable domain reads DAGVTQSPTHLIKTRGQQVTLRCSPKSGHDTVSWYQQALGQGPQFIFQYYEEEERQRGNFPDRFSGHQFPNYSSELNVNALLLGDSALYLCASTWDSTDTQYFGPGTRLTVL.

The gene calls are TRBV28 and TRBJ2-2; 7 bases align to TRBD2. The ends lost 5 bases at V and 0 bases at J; junction bases unmatched: 3. Germline loops: CDR1 MDHEN, CDR2 SYDVKM. This CDR3 has 15 amino acids. This chain's CDR3 is CASSRTSANTGELFF. The CDR3 bases are TGTGCCAGCAGTAGAACTAGCGCGAACACCGGGGAGCTGTTTTTT.

A remark on this clonotype: A single base separates this from a much larger clone, so it may be a read error. CDR3 DNA: TGCGCCAGCAGCCACCTGGACAGTGGGGACTATGGCTACACCTTC. Protein product: CASSHLDSGDYGYTF. The chain carries TRBV4-1 and TRBJ1-2, with a possible D match to TRBD1 (6 bases). V lost 3 bases and J lost 3, with 14 bases in between. The CDR3 has 15 amino acids. CDR1 is MGHRA and CDR2 is YSYEKL in the germline V gene.

The V call is TRBV11-2, the J call TRBJ1-1; weak D call: TRBD1 (6 bases). The V gene's germline CDR1 is SGHAT and CDR2 FQNNGV. V gave up 5 bases and J gave up 3 bases, with 13 bases separating them. The CDR3 covers 14 residues. The chain's CDR3 is CASSPLRGYTEAFF. As DNA, the CDR3 is TGTGCCAGCAGCCCCCTAAGGGGGTACACTGAAGCTTTCTTT.

Worth noting for this clonotype: A much bigger clone sits one base away, suggesting this may be a read error. The chain employs TRBV7-2 and TRBJ2-2; 8 bases fit TRBD1. Germline CDR1 reads SGHTA; CDR2 reads FQGNSA. The trim removed 0 bases at V and 1 base at J, leaving 7 bases unmatched. The CDR3 sequence is 18 residues long. The CDR3 DNA sequence: TGTGCCAGCAGCTTAGCCCGACAGGGGCGGGTGAACACCGGGGAGCTGTTTTTT. Protein product: CASSLARQGRVNTGELFF.

This clonotype has at least ten counts. The chain has TRBV12-3 or TRBV12-4 and TRBJ2-4, with 7 bases fitting TRBD1. Germline trimming cut 4 bases from V and 8 bases from J; bases unmatched to any gene: 5. This CDR3 has 13 amino acids. The CDR3 is CASSWDSRDIQYF. The CDR3 region has the DNA TGTGCCAGCAGTTGGGACAGTCGGGACATTCAGTACTTC.

V is TRBV19 and J is TRBJ2-2; tentative D call: TRBD2 (6 bases). The germline V and J ends were trimmed by 6 bases and 2 bases, with 13 bases remaining between them. The CDR3 runs 15 residues. Germline CDR1 LNHDA, CDR2 SQIVND (reference sequence). The CDR3 DNA is TGTGCCAGTAGGGCCGCGGGAACCAACACCGGGGAGCTGTTTTTT. It is translated as CASRAAGTNTGELFF.